These T cell receptor beta chains were read from a single sample in a study of cytomegalovirus exposure and HLA in healthy donors. Here immunoSEQ multiplex PCR was the method, and the copy in TCRdb shows in-frame clones only, minus some. Among over 200,000 clones, approximately 84% were seen once, and the ten largest hold approximately 0.62%. The sequenced material came from PBMCs. Receptor source: a woman aged 40-49 years in good health and CMV-seronegative. Each CDR3 is given with its conserved first and last residue. A D gene is named only where the DNA matches it firmly. Only part of the rows carry a size: once, few, many, or a class if the clone is expanded.

j_call: TRBJ2-6; v_call: TRBV2; d_call: NA; clone_size: NA; cdr3_nt: TGTGCCAGCAGGGACACCCGCTCTGGGGCCAACGTCCTGACTTTC; cdr3_aa: CASRDTRSGANVLTF
j_call: TRBJ2-5; v_call: TRBV5-1; d_call: TRBD1; clone_size: NA; cdr3_nt: TGCGCCAGCAGCTTGGTCACCCGGGACAGCTCGGGGGAGACCCAGTACTTC; cdr3_aa: CASSLVTRDSSGETQYF
j_call: TRBJ1-2; v_call: TRBV30; d_call: NA; clone_size: NA; cdr3_nt: TGTGCCTGGGGTCAGGTTAGGGGCCTCTATGGCTACACCTTC; cdr3_aa: CAWGQVRGLYGYTF
j_call: TRBJ2-7; v_call: TRBV7-6; d_call: NA; clone_size: NA; cdr3_nt: TGTGCCAGCCCCCCCATCAGGATGAAGATCAAGGTGGGTACCTACGAGCAGTACTTC; cdr3_aa: CASPPIRMKIKVGTYEQYF
j_call: TRBJ2-3; v_call: TRBV30; d_call: TRBD1; clone_size: NA; cdr3_nt: TGTGCCTGGAGTGCGACAGGGGGCTCGGATACGCAGTATTTT; cdr3_aa: CAWSATGGSDTQYF
j_call: TRBJ1-1; v_call: TRBV28; d_call: NA; clone_size: NA; cdr3_nt: TGTGCCAGCAGTTTATACTTCCCGAACACTGAAGCTTTCTTT; cdr3_aa: CASSLYFPNTEAFF
j_call: TRBJ2-7; v_call: TRBV5-4; d_call: TRBD1; clone_size: NA; cdr3_nt: TGTGCCAGCAGCTTGGATTTTGGACAGGGGGTAATCTACGAGCAGTGCTTC; cdr3_aa: CASSLDFGQGVIYEQCF
j_call: TRBJ2-3; v_call: TRBV6-5; d_call: TRBD2; clone_size: NA; cdr3_nt: TGTGCCAGCAGACTAGCGGGGGGGCCGACAGATACGCAGTATTTT; cdr3_aa: CASRLAGGPTDTQYF
j_call: TRBJ2-7; v_call: TRBV11-2; d_call: TRBD2; clone_size: once; cdr3_nt: TGTGCCAGCAGCTACGATACAGCGGGGTACGAGCAGTACTTC; cdr3_aa: CASSYDTAGYEQYF
j_call: TRBJ1-1; v_call: TRBV7-9; d_call: NA; clone_size: few; cdr3_nt: TGTGCCAGCAGCTTCGGGAGTAGATCTGAAGCTTTCTTT; cdr3_aa: CASSFGSRSEAFF
j_call: TRBJ1-1; v_call: TRBV5-5; d_call: NA; clone_size: NA; cdr3_nt: TGTGCCAGCAGCTTCTCAGGGCCCAGGAACACTGAAGCTTTCTTT; cdr3_aa: CASSFSGPRNTEAFF
j_call: TRBJ1-1; v_call: TRBV29-1; d_call: NA; clone_size: NA; cdr3_nt: TGCAGCGCCTCACCGGGGGGGGCGGACACTGAAGCTTTCTTT; cdr3_aa: CSASPGGADTEAFF
j_call: TRBJ1-1; v_call: TRBV6-5; d_call: TRBD1; clone_size: few; cdr3_nt: TGTGCCAGCAGTCAAAGGACAGGGGGGGACACTGAAGCTTTCTTT; cdr3_aa: CASSQRTGGDTEAFF
j_call: TRBJ1-1; v_call: TRBV19; d_call: NA; clone_size: NA; cdr3_nt: TGTGCCAGTAGTATAAAAAGGGGGACTGAAGCTTTCTTT; cdr3_aa: CASSIKRGTEAFF
j_call: TRBJ2-7; v_call: TRBV11-2; d_call: TRBD1; clone_size: NA; cdr3_nt: TGTGCCAGCAGCCGGGGACAGGGAAGAGGCGAGCAGTACTTC; cdr3_aa: CASSRGQGRGEQYF
j_call: TRBJ1-1; v_call: TRBV2; d_call: TRBD1; clone_size: many; cdr3_nt: TGTGCCAGCAGGACCGGACAGGGAGGCACTGAAGCTTTCTTT; cdr3_aa: CASRTGQGGTEAFF
j_call: TRBJ1-1; v_call: TRBV7-9; d_call: NA; clone_size: NA; cdr3_nt: TGTGCCTCTACGACTAGCATGAACACTGAAGCTTTCTTT; cdr3_aa: CASTTSMNTEAFF
j_call: TRBJ1-2; v_call: TRBV6-5; d_call: NA; clone_size: NA; cdr3_nt: TGTGCCAGCAGTAGATTAGACAGCTATTATGGCTACACCTTC; cdr3_aa: CASSRLDSYYGYTF
j_call: TRBJ1-1; v_call: TRBV25-1; d_call: NA; clone_size: NA; cdr3_nt: TGTGCCAGCAGTGGATCCTGGCCTGAAGCTTTCTTT; cdr3_aa: CASSGSWPEAFF
j_call: TRBJ2-3; v_call: TRBV5-1; d_call: NA; clone_size: NA; cdr3_nt: TGCGCCAGCAGCGTGGACAGCCACACAGATACGCAGTATTTT; cdr3_aa: CASSVDSHTDTQYF
j_call: TRBJ1-2; v_call: TRBV4-3; d_call: NA; clone_size: NA; cdr3_nt: TGCGCCAGCAGCCAAGAATGGAGACAGAACTATGGCTACACCTTC; cdr3_aa: CASSQEWRQNYGYTF
j_call: TRBJ1-1; v_call: TRBV21-1; d_call: NA; clone_size: NA; cdr3_nt: TGTGCCAGCAGCAATCATCCTGGACAGGGGCGCACTGAAGCTTTCTTT; cdr3_aa: CASSNHPGQGRTEAFF
j_call: TRBJ2-6; v_call: TRBV19; d_call: NA; clone_size: NA; cdr3_nt: TGTGCCAGTAGTATCCTACGAGGCTCTGGGGCCAACGTCCTGACTTTC; cdr3_aa: CASSILRGSGANVLTF
j_call: TRBJ1-2; v_call: TRBV10-3; d_call: NA; clone_size: NA; cdr3_nt: TGTGCCATCAGTGAGGCCAGGGGCGACTATGGCTACACCTTC; cdr3_aa: CAISEARGDYGYTF
j_call: TRBJ2-7; v_call: TRBV6-1; d_call: TRBD2; clone_size: NA; cdr3_nt: TGTGCCAGCAGTGACAACGTCGGGAGGCGCGGCGAGCAGTACTTC; cdr3_aa: CASSDNVGRRGEQYF
j_call: TRBJ2-7; v_call: TRBV19; d_call: TRBD1; clone_size: NA; cdr3_nt: TGTGCCAGTAGGACCGGGACAGTTGCGGGCTCCGAGCAGTACTTC; cdr3_aa: CASRTGTVAGSEQYF
j_call: TRBJ2-3; v_call: TRBV7-8; d_call: NA; clone_size: once; cdr3_nt: TGTGCCAGCAGCTTAATGACTTCCACAGATACGCAGTATTTT; cdr3_aa: CASSLMTSTDTQYF
j_call: TRBJ2-2; v_call: TRBV18; d_call: TRBD1; clone_size: NA; cdr3_nt: TGTGCCAGCTCCGACGGACAGGGGTCCGGGGAGCTGTTTTTT; cdr3_aa: CASSDGQGSGELFF
j_call: TRBJ1-1; v_call: TRBV11-2; d_call: TRBD1; clone_size: once; cdr3_nt: TGTGCCAGCAGCTTAAGGACAGGGGATTTGCACACTGAAGCTTTCTTT; cdr3_aa: CASSLRTGDLHTEAFF
j_call: TRBJ2-1; v_call: TRBV4-1; d_call: TRBD2; clone_size: few; cdr3_nt: TGCGCCAGCAGCCAAGCTAGCGGGGGACCGTACAATGAGCAGTTCTTC; cdr3_aa: CASSQASGGPYNEQFF
j_call: TRBJ2-5; v_call: TRBV19; d_call: TRBD2; clone_size: NA; cdr3_nt: TGTGCCAGTAGTATCGGGGGGACCTTGCAAGAGACCCAGTACTTC; cdr3_aa: CASSIGGTLQETQYF
j_call: TRBJ2-5; v_call: TRBV5-1; d_call: NA; clone_size: NA; cdr3_nt: TGCGCCAGCAGCTTTCAGGAAGGGACCCAGTACTTC; cdr3_aa: CASSFQEGTQYF
j_call: TRBJ1-1; v_call: TRBV9; d_call: NA; clone_size: NA; cdr3_nt: TGTGCCAGCAGCGGCCCAAGAGACACTGAAGCTTTCTTT; cdr3_aa: CASSGPRDTEAFF
j_call: TRBJ2-5; v_call: TRBV14; d_call: TRBD2; clone_size: once; cdr3_nt: TGTGCCAGCAGCCAAGGATCGGGACTAGACGAGTTCACCCAGTACTTC; cdr3_aa: CASSQGSGLDEFTQYF
j_call: TRBJ2-5; v_call: TRBV2; d_call: TRBD2; clone_size: NA; cdr3_nt: TGTGCCAGCCGGAGGGCTAGCGGGGGGCAGTACCAAGAGACCCAGTACTTC; cdr3_aa: CASRRASGGQYQETQYF
j_call: TRBJ2-2; v_call: TRBV9; d_call: NA; clone_size: NA; cdr3_nt: TGTGCCAGCAGCCTATACGGGGAGCTGTTTTTT; cdr3_aa: CASSLYGELFF
j_call: TRBJ2-1; v_call: TRBV27; d_call: NA; clone_size: NA; cdr3_nt: TGTGCCAGCAGTTATTTGACTAGGAGCAGCTCCTACAATGAGCAGTTCTTC; cdr3_aa: CASSYLTRSSSYNEQFF
j_call: TRBJ1-1; v_call: TRBV7-3; d_call: TRBD1; clone_size: few; cdr3_nt: TGTGCCAGCAGCGCGACAGGGTACACTGAAGCTTTCTTT; cdr3_aa: CASSATGYTEAFF
j_call: TRBJ1-1; v_call: TRBV7-8; d_call: TRBD1; clone_size: NA; cdr3_nt: TGTGCCAGCAGCTTAGTCAGGGGGAGTACGAACACTGAAGCTTTCTTT; cdr3_aa: CASSLVRGSTNTEAFF
j_call: TRBJ1-5; v_call: TRBV19; d_call: NA; clone_size: NA; cdr3_nt: TGTGCCAGTATCGAACGGCACAGGGCGGATCAGCCCCAGCATTTT; cdr3_aa: CASIERHRADQPQHF
j_call: TRBJ2-7; v_call: TRBV2; d_call: NA; clone_size: NA; cdr3_nt: TGTGCCAGCAGTGCCGCGAACCAGGCGGGCGAGCAGTACTTC; cdr3_aa: CASSAANQAGEQYF
j_call: TRBJ1-1; v_call: TRBV4-3; d_call: NA; clone_size: NA; cdr3_nt: TGCGCCAGCAGCCAAGGGGCCGTGGGGAACACTGAAGCTTTCTTT; cdr3_aa: CASSQGAVGNTEAFF
j_call: TRBJ1-1; v_call: TRBV7-6; d_call: TRBD1; clone_size: NA; cdr3_nt: TGTGCCAGCAGCTCCTCATACAGGGGGACGGGTGAAGCTTTCTTT; cdr3_aa: CASSSSYRGTGEAFF
j_call: TRBJ1-2; v_call: TRBV30; d_call: NA; clone_size: NA; cdr3_nt: TGTGCCTGGAGGGGACTAACGGGACTAACCTATGGCTACACCTTC; cdr3_aa: CAWRGLTGLTYGYTF
j_call: TRBJ1-5; v_call: TRBV19; d_call: NA; clone_size: NA; cdr3_nt: TGTGCCACTACCGGGTTATACAATCAGCCCCAGCATTTT; cdr3_aa: CATTGLYNQPQHF